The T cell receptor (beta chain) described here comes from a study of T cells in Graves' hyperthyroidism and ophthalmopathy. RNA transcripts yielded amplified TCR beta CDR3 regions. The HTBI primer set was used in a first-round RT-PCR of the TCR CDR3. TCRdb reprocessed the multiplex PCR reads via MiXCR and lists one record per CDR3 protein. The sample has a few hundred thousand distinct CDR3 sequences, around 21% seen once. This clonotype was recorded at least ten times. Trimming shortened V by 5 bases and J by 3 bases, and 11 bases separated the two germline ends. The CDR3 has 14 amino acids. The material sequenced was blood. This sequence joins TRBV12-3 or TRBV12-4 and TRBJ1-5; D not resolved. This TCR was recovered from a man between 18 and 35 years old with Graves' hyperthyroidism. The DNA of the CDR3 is TGTGCCAGCAGTCCTGAAGGAGTCAATCAGCCCCAGCATTTT. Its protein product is CASSPEGVNQPQHF.